This T cell receptor (beta chain) was sequenced for a study of blood T cell repertoires in COVID-19 (dated by TCRdb to 2020 to 2022). Regarding the study in general: Collaborator samples came from the United States, Italy and Spain and covered acute and convalescent phases of COVID-19. The prospective study material was composed of cDNA or gDNA derived from T cells, B-cell-depleted T cells, or PBMCs. Deeply sampled blood TCRbeta repertoires from subjects exposed to, actively infected with, or recovered from COVID-19 were included in the dataset. The repertoires were released in a freely available public database meant as a resource for research on the immune response to SARS-CoV-2. The samples were drawn from the first 160 participants of the ongoing ImmuneRACE study and from roughly 1,300 subjects provided by 6 global collaborators. The sample metadata nearly always contained a de-identified subject ID, COVID-19 status, age in years and sex. Where available, HLA class I and class II types were obtained from metadata supplied by the sample provider rather than from assay-based typing.

The study at large found these results: The quantity of clinical and demographic metadata differed by source and by participant and was supplied without curation.

Whole blood was collected in K2EDTA tubes by collaborating institutions according to the institutions' own protocols. For TCRbeta analysis, collaborators shipped samples as frozen whole blood, isolated PBMCs, or DNA extracted from either of those sample types. This clone was recorded only once. Which antigen it targets is not known. The input lacks base qualities; no much larger clone sits a single base away. TCRbeta CDR3 regions were amplified from genomic DNA using the immunoSEQ Assay, a bias-controlled multiplex PCR. For the original study's pipeline: The number of nucleated cells in each sample was estimated from the amplification of reference gene primers within the assay. To quantify the absolute abundance of each unique TCRbeta CDR3 rearrangement, sequence reads were collapsed and filtered. For each sample, productive Simpson clonality was calculated as the square root of Simpson's diversity index across productive rearrangements. TCRdb obtained this table from immuneACCESS and retained in-frame rearrangements with V and J assigned. These tables miss some clones; where compared with another copy, unresolved V genes account for less than half of the shortfall, and the remainder is unexplained. The D gene and trimming were derived from the DNA, and the V and J assignments and clone size from that table. The sample table lists 70,000 or so clones, about 88% of them with a count of one. The ten largest clones add up to roughly 1.4% of the sample.

The sequenced material came from peripheral blood. The TCR was taken from a human donor in a cohort sampled during active COVID-19.

CDR3 loop: CASSQPNRGKNQPQHF. The nucleotide sequence reads TGTGCCAGCAGCCAACCAAACAGGGGGAAAAATCAGCCCCAGCATTTT. Recombination linked TRBV14 to TRBJ1-5, and 8 bases in between align with TRBD1. Spanning cysteine to phenylalanine, the CDR3 consists of 16 amino acids. The only DNA kept is the CDR3, 48 bases in frame from the first base. CDR1 and CDR2, per the germline V gene, are SGHDN and FVKESK. The germline V end is reduced by 2 bases and the J end by 4 bases; junction bases left unmatched: 7.